The 28 T cell receptor beta chains presented below share a single source sample, sequenced in a study of cytomegalovirus exposure and HLA in healthy donors. It was with 60 Vbeta and 13 Jbeta primers that the PCR ran. Here immunoSEQ multiplex PCR was the method, and the copy in TCRdb shows in-frame clones only, minus some. The sample lists over 150,000 clones, around 75% occurring once. Sequencing was done on a sample of PBMCs. The receptors originated from a male donor in good health and CMV-seronegative.

The chain employs TRBV10-3 and TRBJ2-7, with 7 bases fitting TRBD2. This CDR3 comprises 14 residues. Germline CDR1 and CDR2: ENHRY and SYGVKD. J gave up 2 bases and V 2 bases, and 3 bases lay outside the gene matches. In DNA, the CDR3 is TGTGCCATCAGTGAGGCGGGGGTACCCTACGAGCAGTACTTC. As protein: CAISEAGVPYEQYF.

This clone was seen only a few times. V is TRBV10-3 and J is TRBJ2-7, with 9 positions matching TRBD2. Germline CDR1 ENHRY, CDR2 SYGVKD. V shed 4 bases, J shed 7 bases, and the junction held 5 bases outside the gene matches. This CDR3 has 13 residues. The CDR3 DNA sequence: TGTGCCATCAGTGGGTGGCTAGCGGGAGAGCAGTACTTC. Protein sequence: CAISGWLAGEQYF.

The V call is TRBV6-1, the J call TRBJ2-7; 7 bases agree with TRBD2. The germline V gene encodes CDR1 MNHNS and CDR2 SASEGT. The CDR3 extends over 13 amino acids. V lost 6 bases and J lost 3; bases outside the gene matches: 5. CDR3: CASRSAGDYEQYF. CDR3 nucleotides: TGTGCCAGCAGATCGGCGGGGGACTACGAGCAGTACTTC.

The J gene is TRBJ2-3, the V gene TRBV15; D might be TRBD2 (5 bases). Germline CDR1 reads LNHNV; CDR2 reads YYDKDF (reference sequence). The CDR3 length is 13 residues. V was cut by 6 bases and J by 3 bases, with 10 bases left in between. The DNA of the CDR3 is TGTGCCACCAGTATGAGACTAACAGATACGCAGTATTTT. Amino acids: CATSMRLTDTQYF. The full variable domain, in which reference TRBV15 and TRBJ2-3 provide the parts outside the CDR3, is DAMVIQNPRYQVTQFGKPVTLSCSQTLNHNVMYWYQQKSSQAPKLLFHYYDKDFNNEADTPDNFQSRRPNTSFCFLDIRSPGLGDTAMYLCATSMRLTDTQYFGPGTRLTVL.

The chain employs TRBV18 and TRBJ2-5; 7 positions agree with TRBD2. CDR1 is KGHSH and CDR2 is LQKENI in the germline V gene. This CDR3 has 14 residues. Unmatched junction bases numbered 3, after V lost 0 bases and J lost 5 bases. The CDR3 nucleotides are TGTGCCAGCTCACCACCTGCCGGGGGGGAGACCCAGTACTTC. It codes for CASSPPAGGETQYF.

V gene TRBV6-6 combines with J gene TRBJ2-2; weak D call: TRBD2 (6 bases). The CDR3 is 14 residues long. Germline CDR1 MNHNY, CDR2 SVGAGI (reference sequence). Trimming stripped 7 bases from V and 4 bases from J, with 13 bases between. The CDR3 DNA sequence: TGTGCCAGCATAAGTGGGGGGTCCACCGGGGAGCTGTTTTTT. This translates into CASISGGSTGELFF.

The chain recombines TRBV29-1 with TRBJ2-2; 8 bases line up with TRBD2. The germline gives CDR1 SQVTM, CDR2 ANQGSEA. With V trimmed by 7 bases and J by 3 bases, 4 bases remained unmatched. The CDR3 has 13 residues. The CDR3 sequence: CSAGGDYTGELFF. Here the CDR3 DNA reads TGCAGCGCCGGGGGGGACTACACCGGGGAGCTGTTTTTT.

This clone was found a few times. This sequence joins TRBV6-6 and TRBJ1-5; TRBD1 might be the D (6 bases). CDR1 MNHNY and CDR2 SVGAGI come from the germline V gene (reference sequence). The length of the CDR3 is 15 residues. Trimming cost V 4 bases and J 5 bases, with 15 bases left between them. CDR3 sequence (DNA): TGTGCCAGCAGTTCGCCCGACAGGCCCGATCAGCCCCAGCATTTT. It encodes CASSSPDRPDQPQHF.

CDR3 amino acids: CSAGQGERLFF. CDR3 nucleotide sequence: TGCAGTGCAGGACAGGGGGAAAGGCTGTTTTTT. The J gene is TRBJ1-4, the V gene TRBV20-1; 10 nucleotides agree with TRBD1. Germline V gene data show CDR1 as DFQATT and CDR2 as SNEGSKA (reference sequence). The V segment lost 6 bases and the J segment 14 bases; nucleotides outside the gene matches: 6. This CDR3 contains 11 residues.

On this clone: Other DNA sequences in the sample encode the same CDR3. This rearrangement joins TRBV5-1 to TRBJ2-7; the match to TRBD2 covers 11 bases. CDR1 is SGHRS, CDR2 YFSETQ, per germline. The V segment lost 7 bases and the J segment 1 base; nucleotides outside the gene matches: 7. There are 15 residues in the CDR3. The DNA of the CDR3 is TGCGCCAGCCGCCCCGGGACTAGCGGTTCCTACGAGCAGTACTTC. Residues: CASRPGTSGSYEQYF.

The J gene is TRBJ1-2, the V gene TRBV5-1; the D is unclear. From germline, CDR1 is SGHRS and CDR2 YFSETQ. CDR3 length: 14 amino acids. Trimming took 4 bases from V and 4 from J, leaving 14 bases between them. Here the CDR3 reads CASSVPGIRYGYTF. The DNA of the CDR3 is TGCGCCAGCAGCGTGCCCGGGATACGCTATGGCTACACCTTC.

This sequence joins TRBV7-7 and TRBJ2-1; 9 bases agree with TRBD2. Germline V CDR1 and CDR2: SSHAT, FNYEAQ (reference sequence). Unmatched junction bases numbered 5, after V lost 1 base and J lost 4 bases. The CDR3 is 16 residues long. This chain's CDR3 is CASSLEAGGNYNEQFF. The CDR3 DNA is TGTGCCAGCAGCTTAGAGGCGGGGGGGAATTACAATGAGCAGTTCTTC. Variable domain in full (rest from reference TRBV7-7 and TRBJ2-1): GAGVSQSPRYKVTKRGQDVTLRCDPISSHATLYWYQQALGQGPEFLTYFNYEAQPDKSGLPSDRFSAERPEGSISTLTIQRTEQRDSAMYRCASSLEAGGNYNEQFFGPGTRLTVL.

This chain uses TRBV5-1 with TRBJ2-1; D is perhaps TRBD1 (6 bases). Trimming left V 3 bases short and J 3 bases short, with 10 bases between. The germline gives CDR1 SGHRS, CDR2 YFSETQ. This CDR3 contains 14 residues. The CDR3 region is CASSSNRVYNEQFF. The CDR3 coding sequence is TGCGCCAGCAGCTCAAACAGGGTCTACAATGAGCAGTTCTTC.

The chain joins TRBV5-4 to TRBJ2-5, with 8 bases identical to TRBD2. After removal of 4 bases from V and 4 bases from J, the junction contained 9 bases not matched to a gene. The length of the CDR3 is 15 residues. Germline V lookup: CDR1 SGHNT, CDR2 YYREEE (reference sequence). The CDR3 region is CASSRGGQEAETQYF. The CDR3 bases are TGTGCCAGCAGCCGCGGGGGGCAGGAGGCAGAGACCCAGTACTTC.

The chain has TRBV6-1 and TRBJ2-7, with TRBD2 as a possible D gene (5 bases). Trimming cost V 8 bases and J 0 bases, with 11 bases left between them. This CDR3 contains 13 residues. Germline V lookup: CDR1 MNHNS, CDR2 SASEGT. CDR3 in amino acids: CASVEGHSYEQYF. CDR3 nucleotides: TGTGCCAGCGTAGAGGGCCACTCCTACGAGCAGTACTTC.

The rearrangement joins TRBV5-1 to TRBJ2-5; weak D call: TRBD2 (7 bases). Germline CDR1 reads SGHRS; CDR2 reads YFSETQ. The CDR3 contains 14 residues. V shed 7 bases and J shed 5 bases, with 18 bases lying between them. CDR3 residues: CASRLGGASETQYF. The DNA for the CDR3 is TGCGCCAGCCGATTAGGGGGGGCATCGGAGACCCAGTACTTC. Variable domain in full (rest from reference TRBV5-1 and TRBJ2-5): KAGVTQTPRYLIKTRGQQVTLSCSPISGHRSVSWYQQTPGQGLQFLFEYFSETQRNKGNFPGRFSGRQFSNSRSEMNVSTLELGDSALYLCASRLGGASETQYFGPGTRLLVL.

The rearrangement links TRBV5-4 to TRBJ1-4; TRBD1 agrees at 9 bases. Germline CDR1 and CDR2: SGHNT and YYREEE (reference sequence). V lost 4 bases, J lost 4 bases, and 5 bases stayed unmatched. The CDR3 loop spans 15 amino acids. This chain's CDR3 is CASSPGQGDNEKLFF. CDR3 nucleotide sequence: TGTGCCAGCAGCCCGGGACAGGGCGATAATGAAAAACTGTTTTTT. Full variable domain (outside the CDR3, taken from reference TRBV5-4 and TRBJ1-4): ETGVTQSPTHLIKTRGQQVTLRCSSQSGHNTVSWYQQALGQGPQFIFQYYREEENGRGNFPPRFSGLQFPNYSSELNVNALELDDSALYLCASSPGQGDNEKLFFGSGTQLSVL.

The gene calls are TRBV7-3 and TRBJ2-7; tentatively, D is TRBD2 (6 bases). CDR3 length: 15 residues. Germline V gives CDR1 SGHTA, CDR2 FQGTGA. V was shortened by 4 bases and J by 0 bases, with 13 bases between the two germline ends. The CDR3 sequence: CASSSRGDGSYEQYF. For the CDR3, the DNA is TGTGCCAGCAGCTCCCGCGGGGACGGCTCCTACGAGCAGTACTTC.

This clone was detected once. The gene calls are TRBV6-1 and TRBJ1-1; TRBD1 agrees at 8 bases. CDR3 size: 15 residues. V shed 6 bases and J 0 bases; nucleotides not matched to a gene: 6. CDR1 is MNHNS and CDR2 is SASEGT in the germline V gene. The CDR3 sequence: CASSDPGQVNTEAFF. The CDR3 DNA is TGTGCCAGCAGCGACCCGGGACAGGTGAACACTGAAGCTTTCTTT.

J is TRBJ1-2 and V is TRBV19; the D gene is possibly TRBD1 (5 bases). Germline CDR1 reads LNHDA; CDR2 reads SQIVND (reference sequence). V lost 6 bases, J lost 6 bases, and 14 bases lay in between. This CDR3 is built from 13 residues. The DNA of the CDR3 is TGTGCCAGTAGCCCCGACAGAATGCATGGCTACACCTTC. Its protein is CASSPDRMHGYTF.

V gene TRBV6-5 combines with J gene TRBJ2-7; 7 bases match TRBD2. This CDR3 spans 13 amino acids. Losses at the gene ends were 8 bases for V and 0 bases for J; bases not matched to a gene: 4. The germline gives CDR1 MNHEY, CDR2 SVGAGI. The CDR3 nucleotides read TGTGCCAGCCGTCGGGACTACTCCTACGAGCAGTACTTC. Encoded protein: CASRRDYSYEQYF.

The chain links TRBV5-8 to TRBJ1-4; no clear D. The CDR3 has 12 residues. The V end was cut by 8 bases, the J end by 5 bases, with 10 bases between. CDR1 SGHTS and CDR2 YDEGEE come from the germline V gene. This chain's CDR3 is CASSYGNEKLFF. As DNA, the CDR3 is TGTGCCAGTAGTTACGGGAATGAAAAACTGTTTTTT.

J is TRBJ2-6 and V is TRBV28, with D tentatively TRBD1 (6 bases). Trimming removed 5 bases from V and 1 base from J, with 9 bases in between. CDR1 is MDHEN and CDR2 is SYDVKM in the germline V gene. The CDR3 is made up of 15 amino acids. As DNA, the CDR3 is TGTGCCAGCAGTCCAACAGGGTCTGGGGCCAACGTCCTGACTTTC. Residues: CASSPTGSGANVLTF.

The chain has TRBV7-9 and TRBJ2-1; weak D call: TRBD1 (5 bases). The germline V and J ends were trimmed by 5 bases and 1 base, with 21 bases remaining between them. Per the germline V gene, CDR1 is SEHNR and CDR2 is FQNEAQ (reference sequence). There are 18 residues in the CDR3. Here the CDR3 DNA reads TGTGCCAGCAGCACACGACAGACACGCATGGCGTCCTACAATGAGCAGTTCTTC. Protein product: CASSTRQTRMASYNEQFF.

CDR3 loop: CASSGGRDTQYF. CDR3 DNA: TGCGCCAGCAGCGGAGGAAGGGATACGCAGTATTTT. The rearrangement joins TRBV4-1 to TRBJ2-3; D possibly corresponds to TRBD2 (5 bases). Trimming took off 5 bases at V and 6 bases at J, with 9 bases between the two ends. The CDR3 is made up of 12 amino acids. Germline assignment: CDR1 MGHRA and CDR2 YSYEKL.

The chain uses TRBV9 and TRBJ2-5; 8 nucleotides match TRBD2. Germline CDR1 reads SGDLS; CDR2 reads YYNGEE. J lost 5 bases, V lost 0 bases, and 9 bases had no gene match. This CDR3 is 16 amino acids long. The chain's CDR3 is CASSVGQRETWETQYF. In nucleotides, the CDR3 is TGTGCCAGCAGCGTAGGCCAGCGGGAGACGTGGGAGACCCAGTACTTC.

This clone appeared once. V is TRBV6-5 and J is TRBJ1-5; TRBD1 matches 10 bases. This CDR3 spans 15 amino acids. With 6 bases clipped from V and 4 bases from J, the junction kept 6 bases outside the gene matches. Germline V gene lookup returns CDR1 MNHEY and CDR2 SVGAGI. Here the CDR3 reads CASRLDRGGNQPQHF. For the CDR3, the DNA is TGTGCCAGCAGACTGGACAGGGGGGGAAATCAGCCCCAGCATTTT.

The chain links TRBV6-1 to TRBJ2-7; TRBD2 matches 8 bases. Germline CDR1 and CDR2: MNHNS and SASEGT. The CDR3 is made up of 15 amino acids. The V gene end was trimmed by 7 bases and the J gene end by 2 bases; junction bases not matched to a gene: 10. The CDR3 region is CASNDAGGVTYEQYF. The CDR3 coding sequence is TGTGCCAGCAATGACGCGGGGGGAGTCACCTACGAGCAGTACTTC.